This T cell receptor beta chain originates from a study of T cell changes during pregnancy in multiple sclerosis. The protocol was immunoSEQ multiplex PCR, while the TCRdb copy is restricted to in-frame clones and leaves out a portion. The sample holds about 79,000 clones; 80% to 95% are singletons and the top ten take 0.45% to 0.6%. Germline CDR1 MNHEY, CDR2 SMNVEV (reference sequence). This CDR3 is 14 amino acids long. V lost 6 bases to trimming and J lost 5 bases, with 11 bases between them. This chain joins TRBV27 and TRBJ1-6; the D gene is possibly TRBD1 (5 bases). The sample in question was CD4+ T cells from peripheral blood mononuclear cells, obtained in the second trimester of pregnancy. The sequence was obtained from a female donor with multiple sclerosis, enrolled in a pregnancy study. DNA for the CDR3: TGTGCCAGCAGCAAACAGGTGGATAATTCACCCCTCCACTTT. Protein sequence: CASSKQVDNSPLHF.